These 28 T cell receptor beta chains originate from one sample sequenced in a study of blood T cell repertoires in COVID-19. Profiling relied on immunoSEQ multiplex PCR, and the TCRdb table lists in-frame clones only, not all of them. The sample carries a few hundred thousand clones, roughly 87% recorded once. Sequencing was done on a sample of PBMCs or T cells enriched from blood (not recorded which). The receptors come from a woman in her 30s who had recovered from COVID-19.

The chain uses TRBV4-1 and TRBJ2-7; the match to TRBD1 covers 10 bases. Germline assignment: CDR1 MGHRA and CDR2 YSYEKL. Trimming took 4 bases from V and 3 from J; bases not matched to a gene: 6. The CDR3 has 15 amino acids. CDR3 DNA: TGCGCCAGCAGCCGAGGCGACAGGGGGCTCTACGAGCAGTACTTC. Translated, it gives CASSRGDRGLYEQYF.

The genes are TRBV5-4 and TRBJ2-5; the D is unclear. Per the germline V gene, CDR1 is SGHNT and CDR2 is YYREEE (reference sequence). V was clipped by 3 bases and J by 3 bases, with 6 bases between them. The CDR3 is made up of 12 amino acids. CDR3 sequence reads: CASSSREETQYF. CDR3 DNA sequence: TGTGCCAGCAGCTCCCGGGAAGAGACCCAGTACTTC.

The rearrangement links TRBV21-1 to TRBJ1-5. TRBV21-1 is a pseudogene segment. This CDR3 spans 16 amino acids. The CDR3 spells CASLRSPHSDDQPQHF. As DNA, the CDR3 is TGTGCCAGCTTGCGCTCTCCCCATAGCGACGATCAGCCCCAGCATTTT.

The CDR3 coding sequence is TGTGCCAGCAGTGAAGGCAGAAGGGGAACCATGAACACTGAAGCTTTCTTT. Translation: CASSEGRRGTMNTEAFF. The chain couples TRBV6-1 to TRBJ1-1; weak D call: TRBD1 (5 bases). The germline V and J ends were trimmed by 1 base and 0 bases, with 15 bases remaining between them. The CDR3 sequence is 17 residues long. The germline V gene encodes CDR1 MNHNS and CDR2 SASEGT.

This chain joins TRBV15 and TRBJ1-2; maybe TRBD1 (6 bases). V dropped 5 bases and J dropped 5 bases, with 18 bases sitting between them. The CDR3 extends over 15 amino acids. In germline, CDR1 is LNHNV, CDR2 YYDKDF (reference sequence). The CDR3 here is CATSSPGPQGYGYTF. In nucleotides, the CDR3 is TGTGCCACCAGCTCCCCGGGACCCCAGGGGTATGGCTACACCTTC.

J is TRBJ2-2 and V is TRBV12-3 or TRBV12-4; D is uncertain. V was trimmed by 6 bases and J by 8 bases, leaving 10 bases between them. The CDR3 extends over 12 amino acids. CDR3 bases: TGTGCCAGCAGGACGTACGGGGGGGAGCTGTTTTTT. Translating gives CASRTYGGELFF.

This rearrangement joins TRBV2 to TRBJ2-5; D is unclear. The CDR3 sequence is 10 residues long. Germline assignment: CDR1 SNHLY and CDR2 FYNNEI. V was cut by 6 bases and J by 4 bases, with 3 bases left in between. DNA of the CDR3: TGTGCCAGCAGAGCAGAGACCCAGTACTTC. Amino acids: CASRAETQYF. Variable domain in full (rest from reference TRBV2 and TRBJ2-5): EPEVTQTPSHQVTQMGQEVILRCVPISNHLYFYWYRQILGQKVEFLVSFYNNEISEKSEIFDDQFSVERPDGSNFTLKIRSTKLEDSAMYFCASRAETQYFGPGTRLLVL.

This chain connects TRBV7-2 to TRBJ2-7; no reliable D call. The CDR3 has 13 residues. CDR1 is SGHTA, CDR2 FQGNSA, per germline. The germline V and J ends were trimmed by 3 bases and 0 bases, with 6 bases remaining between them. This CDR3 reads CASSLSDSYEQYF. The CDR3 nucleotides read TGTGCCAGCAGCTTGAGCGACTCCTACGAGCAGTACTTC. Filled out from reference TRBV7-2 and TRBJ2-7, the complete variable domain reads GAGVSQSPSNKVTEKGKDVELRCDPISGHTALYWYRQSLGQGLEFLIYFQGNSAPDKSGLPSDRFSAERTGGSVSTLTIQRTQQEDSAVYLCASSLSDSYEQYFGPGTRLTVT.

The chain has TRBV2 and TRBJ1-4, with TRBD1 as a possible D gene (6 bases). This CDR3 is built from 15 residues. The V gene lost 6 bases and the J gene lost 3 bases, with 14 bases spanning the gap. Germline lookup yields CDR1 SNHLY and CDR2 FYNNEI. The CDR3 sequence is CASSVDRPANEKLFF. The CDR3, as DNA: TGTGCCAGCAGCGTCGACAGGCCGGCTAATGAAAAACTGTTTTTT.

The chain has TRBV5-1 and TRBJ1-1; D is perhaps TRBD1 (5 bases). Trimming shortened V by 3 bases and J by 9 bases, and 12 bases separated the two germline ends. The germline V gene encodes CDR1 SGHRS and CDR2 YFSETQ. The CDR3 spans 12 residues. The CDR3 sequence is CASSWGEGKAFF. The CDR3 bases are TGCGCCAGCAGCTGGGGGGAGGGAAAAGCTTTCTTT.

CDR3: CAWSVGQDQPQHF. The CDR3, as DNA: TGTGCCTGGAGTGTAGGCCAGGATCAGCCCCAGCATTTT. The genes are TRBV30 and TRBJ1-5; no clear D. V was trimmed by 0 bases and J by 5 bases, leaving 8 bases between them. The length of the CDR3 is 13 residues. Germline assignment: CDR1 GTSNPN and CDR2 SVGIG (reference sequence).

CDR3 coding DNA: TGCGCCAGCAGCCAAACGGGACTAGCGGAGACCCAGTACTTC. Translating it yields CASSQTGLAETQYF. The chain joins TRBV4-1 to TRBJ2-5; 10 bases are shared with TRBD2. This CDR3 spans 14 amino acids. Germline V gene lookup returns CDR1 MGHRA and CDR2 YSYEKL. With 2 bases clipped from V and 5 bases from J, the junction kept 2 bases outside the gene matches.

This clone was detected only a few times. The gene calls are TRBV6-5 and TRBJ1-5; TRBD1 agrees at 9 bases. Germline-derived CDR1 and CDR2 are MNHEY and SVGAGI. The CDR3 extends over 13 amino acids. V shed 2 bases, J shed 9 bases, and the junction held 2 bases outside the gene matches. CDR3 sequence reads: CASSYGTGPPQHF. As DNA, the CDR3 is TGTGCCAGCAGTTACGGGACAGGGCCGCCCCAGCATTTT.

The chain recombines TRBV7-2 with TRBJ1-1; D unclear. V was shortened by 1 base and J by 8 bases, with 20 bases between the two germline ends. The CDR3 has 16 residues. Germline V gives CDR1 SGHTA, CDR2 FQGNSA. The CDR3 DNA sequence: TGTGCCAGCAGCTTAGTGCCTAGGTCGGGGTTCCGCGAAGCTTTCTTT. It codes for CASSLVPRSGFREAFF.

This clone appeared once. This CDR3 reads CASSYSLPPAGNTIYF. The CDR3 bases are TGTGCCAGCAGTTACTCGCTGCCCCCGGCTGGAAACACCATATATTTT. The rearrangement joins TRBV6-5 to TRBJ1-3; D unclear. The germline CDR1 and CDR2 sequences are MNHEY and SVGAGI. The CDR3 spans 16 residues. The V gene lost 0 bases and the J gene lost 2 bases, with 11 bases spanning the gap.

The genes are TRBV18 and TRBJ1-1, with TRBD1 identical over 9 bases. Germline assignment: CDR1 KGHSH and CDR2 LQKENI. The CDR3 has 15 amino acids. V lost 2 bases to trimming and J lost 5 bases; unmatched junction nucleotides: 6. In DNA form, the CDR3 reads TGTGCCAGCTCACCAACGGGACAGGGAAGAACTGAAGCTTTCTTT. Translating it yields CASSPTGQGRTEAFF.

This chain uses TRBV10-3 with TRBJ1-4; the match to TRBD1 covers 12 bases. Germline CDR1 ENHRY, CDR2 SYGVKD. V gave up 3 bases and J gave up 7 bases; unmatched junction bases: 6. This CDR3 comprises 16 residues. The CDR3 DNA reads TGTGCCATCAGTGAAGGGACAGGGGGCTCGGGTGAAAAACTGTTTTTT. Encoded protein: CAISEGTGGSGEKLFF.

The chain links TRBV30 to TRBJ2-3; no definite D call. V was clipped by 1 base and J by 2 bases, with 7 bases between them. This CDR3 contains 13 residues. CDR1 is GTSNPN, CDR2 SVGIG, per germline (reference sequence). The CDR3 sequence: CAWSGVATDTQYF. The CDR3, as DNA: TGTGCCTGGAGTGGTGTGGCCACAGATACGCAGTATTTT.

The chain couples TRBV18 to TRBJ2-1, with D perhaps matching TRBD1 (5 bases). The CDR3 extends over 14 amino acids. CDR1 is KGHSH and CDR2 is LQKENI in the germline V gene. V shed 5 bases and J shed 1 base, with 9 bases lying between them. CDR3 residues: CASSRTRSYNEQFF. The CDR3 coding sequence is TGTGCCAGCTCAAGGACACGGTCCTACAATGAGCAGTTCTTC.

The CDR3 reads CASRRTRGGRSGNTIYF. CDR3 bases: TGTGCCAGCAGACGCACCCGGGGGGGTCGGTCTGGAAACACCATATATTTT. This chain connects TRBV7-8 to TRBJ1-3; a weak D match, TRBD1 (5 bases). The CDR3 has 17 amino acids. V shed 6 bases and J shed 1 base, with 19 bases lying between them. Germline loops: CDR1 SGHVS, CDR2 FQNEAQ.

This clone was seen a single time. This chain uses TRBV5-8 with TRBJ1-5, with D perhaps TRBD1 (5 bases). This CDR3 is 16 amino acids long. The germline gives CDR1 SGHTS, CDR2 YDEGEE. Deletions cut 2 bases from V and 3 bases from J, with 15 bases between. The DNA for the CDR3 is TGTGCCAGCAGCTTTCGGGGGGGACCGCTCAATCAGCCCCAGCATTTT. This sequence encodes CASSFRGGPLNQPQHF. The full variable domain, completed using reference TRBV5-8 and TRBJ1-5, is EAGVTQSPTHLIKTRGQQATLRCSPISGHTSVYWYQQALGLGLQFLLWYDEGEERNRGNFPPRFSGRQFPNYSSELNVNALELEDSALYLCASSFRGGPLNQPQHFGDGTRLSIL.

The rearrangement uses TRBV19 and TRBJ1-2; 8 bases line up with TRBD1. Germline CDR1 is LNHDA and CDR2 is SQIVND (reference sequence). The CDR3 is 12 residues long. V was clipped by 5 bases and J by 7 bases; unmatched bases: 3. CDR3 sequence: CASSAQGAGYTF. CDR3 bases: TGTGCCAGTAGTGCCCAGGGGGCTGGCTACACCTTC.

This chain connects TRBV5-4 to TRBJ1-2; D perhaps matches TRBD1 (5 bases). This CDR3 contains 17 residues. Per germline, CDR1 SGHNT and CDR2 YYREEE (reference sequence). V lost 3 bases, J lost 3 bases, and 21 bases lay in between. CDR3 nucleotides: TGTGCCAGCAGCTCGAGGAGCGGGACCCCGCCAGACTATGGCTACACCTTC. It yields the protein CASSSRSGTPPDYGYTF.

This chain joins TRBV29-1 and TRBJ1-2; D gene ambiguous. The CDR3 has 12 residues. The V and J ends lost 0 bases and 6 bases respectively, with 8 bases between them. Per germline, CDR1 SQVTM and CDR2 ANQGSEA. CDR3 in amino acids: CSVEDRRDGYTF. The DNA of the CDR3 is TGCAGCGTTGAAGATCGGCGGGATGGCTACACCTTC. Combining the CDR3 with reference TRBV29-1 and TRBJ1-2 gives the whole variable domain SAVISQKPSRDICQRGTSLTIQCQVDSQVTMMFWYRQQPGQSLTLIATANQGSEATYESGFVIDKFPISRPNLTFSTLTVSNMSPEDSSIYLCSVEDRRDGYTFGSGTRLTVV.

V gene TRBV27 combines with J gene TRBJ2-7; 7 positions agree with TRBD1. The germline gives CDR1 MNHEY, CDR2 SMNVEV (reference sequence). V lost 5 bases, J lost 8 bases, and 12 bases stayed unmatched. This CDR3 has 14 residues. DNA of the CDR3: TGTGCCAGCAGTCGGACAGGCGGCGGTGAGAAGCAGTACTTC. Translating it yields CASSRTGGGEKQYF.

This sequence joins TRBV30 and TRBJ1-4; D is unclear. The CDR3 is made up of 14 amino acids. Trimming shortened V by 2 bases and J by 8 bases, and 15 bases separated the two germline ends. Looked up from germline, CDR1 is GTSNPN and CDR2 is SVGIG (reference sequence). The CDR3 DNA sequence: TGTGCCTGGAGTCGGGGTTCGCAGGCAGAAAAACTGTTTTTT. As protein: CAWSRGSQAEKLFF.

The chain uses TRBV19 and TRBJ1-1, with 10 nucleotides matching TRBD1. V was clipped by 8 bases and J by 6 bases; unmatched bases: 9. This CDR3 region has 14 residues. Germline CDR1 and CDR2: LNHDA and SQIVND (reference sequence). The DNA for the CDR3 is TGTGCCAGTGAAGCGACAGGGGGCGTCCCTGAAGCTTTCTTT. It translates to CASEATGGVPEAFF.

This chain links TRBV7-9 with TRBJ2-1; 7 bases fit TRBD1. Per the germline V gene, CDR1 is SEHNR and CDR2 is FQNEAQ (reference sequence). Trimming removed 5 bases from V and 8 bases from J; junction bases left unmatched: 12. The CDR3 is 15 amino acids. The CDR3 loop reads CASSPGQSGIDEQFF. The CDR3 region has the DNA TGTGCCAGCAGCCCGGGACAGTCGGGCATCGATGAGCAGTTCTTC.